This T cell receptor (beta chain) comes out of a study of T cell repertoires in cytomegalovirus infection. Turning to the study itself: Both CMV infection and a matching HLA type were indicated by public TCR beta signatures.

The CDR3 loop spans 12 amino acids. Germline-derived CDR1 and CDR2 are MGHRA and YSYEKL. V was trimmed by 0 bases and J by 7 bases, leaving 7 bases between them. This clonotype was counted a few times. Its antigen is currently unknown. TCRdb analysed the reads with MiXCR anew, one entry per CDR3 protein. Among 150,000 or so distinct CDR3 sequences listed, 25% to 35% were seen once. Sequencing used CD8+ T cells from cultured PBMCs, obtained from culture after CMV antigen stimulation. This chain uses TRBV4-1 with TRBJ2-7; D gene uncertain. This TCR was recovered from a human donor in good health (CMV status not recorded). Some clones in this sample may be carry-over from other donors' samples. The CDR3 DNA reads TGCGCCAGCAGCCAAGATACGAGGGAGCAGTACTTC. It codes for CASSQDTREQYF.